The 7 T cell receptor beta chains below come from one sample, sequenced in a study of blood T cells in healthy people across ages. PCR was performed a second time for about 7 to 11 cycles using a sample-barcoded 5' primer and a J-beta primer mix. TCRdb called the 5' RACE reads again in MiXCR, with one record for every CDR3 protein. The sample has around 1.5 million distinct CDR3 sequences; roughly 59% are singletons. The material sequenced was blood. These receptors all come from a man between 18 and 29 years old in good health.

This clonotype was seen a handful of times. This rearrangement joins TRBV13 to TRBJ1-3; D unresolved. Germline V gene sequence: CDR1 PRHDT, CDR2 FYEKMQ (reference sequence). Trimming shortened V by 2 bases and J by 3 bases, and 8 bases separated the two germline ends. The CDR3 loop spans 14 amino acids. CDR3 loop: CASSLREFGNTIYF. The CDR3 DNA follows: TGTGCCAGCAGCTTAAGGGAGTTTGGAAACACCATATATTTT.

This sequence joins TRBV4-1 and TRBJ2-2; 7 nucleotides agree with TRBD2. The CDR3 has 17 amino acids. The junction had 4 bases not matched to a gene; V was cut back by 0 bases and J by 0 bases. CDR1 is MGHRA and CDR2 is YSYEKL in the germline V gene. CDR3 sequence (DNA): TGCGCCAGCAGCCAAGAGGGGGGGAGCCCGAACACCGGGGAGCTGTTTTTT. This gives the protein CASSQEGGSPNTGELFF.

V gene TRBV29-1 combines with J gene TRBJ2-5, with D unclear. CDR1 is SQVTM, CDR2 ANQGSEA, per germline. V shed 6 bases and J shed 2 bases, with 7 bases lying between them. This CDR3 is 11 amino acids long. CDR3 sequence (DNA): TGCAGCGTCACATTACAAGAGACCCAGTACTTC. Its translation: CSVTLQETQYF.

The gene calls are TRBV29-1 and TRBJ2-2; weak D call: TRBD1 (6 bases). Germline V gives CDR1 SQVTM, CDR2 ANQGSEA. The CDR3 runs 14 residues. V was pared by 0 bases and J by 9 bases, with 14 bases between. The CDR3 reads CSVEDRTEGRELFF. The CDR3 coding sequence is TGCAGCGTTGAAGATCGGACAGAAGGAAGGGAGCTGTTTTTT.

J is TRBJ2-7 and V is TRBV10-2; D is possibly TRBD1 (6 bases). CDR1 is WSHSY, CDR2 SAAADI, per germline. V lost 7 bases to trimming and J lost 5 bases, with 12 bases between them. The CDR3 contains 12 residues. The CDR3 DNA is TGCGCCAGCACGGACAGTATCAACGAGCAGTACTTC. Translation gives CASTDSINEQYF.

CDR3 amino acids: CASSYGGFYNEQFF. CDR3 coding DNA: TGTGCCAGCAGTTACGGGGGCTTCTACAATGAGCAGTTCTTC. This sequence joins TRBV6-2 or TRBV6-3 and TRBJ2-1; a possible D gene is TRBD1 (6 bases). The CDR3 totals 14 residues. Germline CDR1 and CDR2: MNHEY and SVGEGT. V was cut by 2 bases and J by 3 bases, with 8 bases left in between.

The V gene is TRBV5-6, the J gene TRBJ1-2; a weak D match, TRBD1 (6 bases). Per germline, CDR1 SGHDT and CDR2 YYEEEE. The CDR3 spans 16 residues. V lost 3 bases and J 7 bases, leaving 22 bases between the germline ends. The CDR3 nucleotides read TGTGCCAGCAGCTCCTTAGGGGGAAGAGTAGCGGCTGGCTACACCTTC. It encodes CASSSLGGRVAAGYTF. Complete variable domain (other parts from reference TRBV5-6 and TRBJ1-2): DAGVTQSPTHLIKTRGQQVTLRCSPKSGHDTVSWYQQALGQGPQFIFQYYEEEERQRGNFPDRFSGHQFPNYSSELNVNALLLGDSALYLCASSSLGGRVAAGYTFGSGTRLTVV.